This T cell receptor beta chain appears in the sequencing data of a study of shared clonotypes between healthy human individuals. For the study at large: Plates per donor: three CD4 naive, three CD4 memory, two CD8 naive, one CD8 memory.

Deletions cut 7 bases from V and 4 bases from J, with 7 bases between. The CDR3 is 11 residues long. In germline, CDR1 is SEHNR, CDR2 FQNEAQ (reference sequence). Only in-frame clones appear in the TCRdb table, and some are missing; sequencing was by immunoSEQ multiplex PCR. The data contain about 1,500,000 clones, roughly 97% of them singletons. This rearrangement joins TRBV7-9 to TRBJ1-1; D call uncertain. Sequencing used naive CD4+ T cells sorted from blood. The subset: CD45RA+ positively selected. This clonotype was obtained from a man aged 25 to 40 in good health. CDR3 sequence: CASTRGTEAFF. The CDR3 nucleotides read TGTGCCAGCACCCGGGGCACTGAAGCTTTCTTT.